This TCR beta chain was recovered during a study of cytomegalovirus exposure and HLA in healthy donors. Findings and caveats of the study: A cluster of highly shared sequence variants was likely a sequencing artifact. Available immune exposure information was restricted to CMV serostatus only.

As concerns this clone: Its antigen is unidentified.

The PCR had 60 Vbeta and 13 Jbeta primers. The data were produced by immunoSEQ multiplex PCR, yet TCRdb's version contains in-frame clones alone and is incomplete. The data show 130,000 or so clones, about 79% seen once. Trimming took 3 bases from V and 0 from J; bases not matched to a gene: 7. This CDR3 region has 16 residues. From germline, CDR1 is SGHRS and CDR2 YFSETQ. The rearrangement links TRBV5-1 to TRBJ2-7; 9 bases are shared with TRBD1. The sequence was obtained from a woman aged 18-30 years in good health and CMV-seropositive. The sample consisted of PBMCs. CDR3 loop: CASSWGPTGGSYEQYF. The DNA of the CDR3 is TGCGCCAGCAGCTGGGGCCCGACAGGGGGCTCCTACGAGCAGTACTTC.